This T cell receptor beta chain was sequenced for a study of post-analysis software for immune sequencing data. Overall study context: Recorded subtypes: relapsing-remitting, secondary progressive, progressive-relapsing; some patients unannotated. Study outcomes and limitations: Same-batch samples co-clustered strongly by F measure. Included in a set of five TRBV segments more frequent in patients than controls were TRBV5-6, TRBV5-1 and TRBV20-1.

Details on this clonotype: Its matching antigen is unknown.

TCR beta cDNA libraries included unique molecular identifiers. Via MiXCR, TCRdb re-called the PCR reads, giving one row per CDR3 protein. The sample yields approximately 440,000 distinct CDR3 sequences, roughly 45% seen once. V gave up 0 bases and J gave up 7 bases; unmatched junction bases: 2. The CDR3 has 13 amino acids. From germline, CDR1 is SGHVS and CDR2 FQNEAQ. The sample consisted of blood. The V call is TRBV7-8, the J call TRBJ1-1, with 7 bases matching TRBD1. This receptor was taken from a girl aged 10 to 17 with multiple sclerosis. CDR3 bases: TGTGCCAGCAGCTTAGCTCGGACAGGTGAAGCTTTCTTT. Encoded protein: CASSLARTGEAFF.